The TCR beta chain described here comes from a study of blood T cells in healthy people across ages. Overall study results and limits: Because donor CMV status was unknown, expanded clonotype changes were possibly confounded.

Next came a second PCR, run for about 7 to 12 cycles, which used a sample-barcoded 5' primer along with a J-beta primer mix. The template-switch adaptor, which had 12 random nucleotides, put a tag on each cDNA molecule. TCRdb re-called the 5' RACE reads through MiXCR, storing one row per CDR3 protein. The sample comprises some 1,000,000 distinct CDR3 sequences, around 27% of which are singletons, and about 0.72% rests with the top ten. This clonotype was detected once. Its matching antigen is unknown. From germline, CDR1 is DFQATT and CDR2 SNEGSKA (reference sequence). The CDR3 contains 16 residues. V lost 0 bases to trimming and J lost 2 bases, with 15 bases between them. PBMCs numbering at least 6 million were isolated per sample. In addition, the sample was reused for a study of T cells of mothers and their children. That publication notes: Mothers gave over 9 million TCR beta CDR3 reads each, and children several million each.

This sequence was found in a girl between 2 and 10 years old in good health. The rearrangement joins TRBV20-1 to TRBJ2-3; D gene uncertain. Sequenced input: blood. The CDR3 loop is CSARDEGFWPTDTQYF. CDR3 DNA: TGCAGTGCTAGAGATGAAGGTTTCTGGCCCACAGATACGCAGTATTTT.